Described below is a single TCR beta chain sequence and its context. The antigen this receptor binds is unknown. Base qualities are not provided; no much larger clone lies one nucleotide away. Libraries of naive CD8 T cells were built from approximately 20,000 to 980,000 sorted cells, with 10%, 30% or 50% of the purified RNA used. Naive CD8 T cells, defined as CD8+CD4-CCR7+CD45RA+, were FACS-sorted into RLT Plus buffer on a BD FACSAria II. Approximately 9 TCR copies' worth of Jurkat RNA were spiked into roughly 20,000-1,000,000 naive CD8 T cell samples to test detection sensitivity. CD8 T cells were enriched with RosetteSep CD8+ T Cell Enrichment Cocktail and Ficoll-Paque, followed by ACK red cell lysis. CDR1 and CDR2 were assigned from the germline V gene as SGHVS and FNYEAQ. Relative to germline, V is 5 bases shorter and J is 0 bases shorter, with 13 bases between their ends. From its cysteine to its phenylalanine, the CDR3 spans 15 amino acids. Only CDR3 DNA is held: 45 bases, read in frame from base 1.

These data belong to a study of molecular identifiers for immune sequencing clone quantification (dated 2018 in TCRdb). Concerning the study at large: For a replicate experiment, RNA from about 20,000 or 100,000 naive CD8 T cells was divided into five aliquots, of which four were sequenced. This methods study benchmarked molecular-identifier clustering-based TCR repertoire sequencing (MIDCIRS) and TCR RNA copy counting, using CD8 T cells to do so. General conclusions and limits of the study: When barcode sub-clustering was omitted, TCR diversity was inflated by chimeric consensus sequences, with chimeras reaching as high as 47%. Naive libraries contained spiked-in Jurkat TCR RNA (around ten copies' worth), which is not part of the donor repertoire. Highly expanded clone sizes could be underestimated because identical TCR molecules may share a barcode. In CMV-specific effector cells, clones with more than 20 RNA copies accounted for over 99% of molecules, whereas in naive cells such clones accounted for under 1%. A single cell's worth of spiked-in Jurkat TCR RNA was reported detectable even among one million naive CD8 T cells. Modeling estimated 3 to 3.5 recovered TCR RNA copies per cell, compared with about 10 by digital PCR, which implies 30% to 35% capture efficiency.

The method behind the library was PCR. Sequencer: NextSeq 500. Bulk TCR libraries were prepared as previously described, using TCR primers listed in Table S5. Total RNA was purified with the Qiagen AllPrep DNA/RNA kit. Before any analysis, reads coming from multiple sequencing runs of the same library were combined into one pool. From the authors' description of their analysis: Only reads with exact TCR constant sequence were kept, trimmed to 150 nt, and grouped by their 12-nt molecular barcodes. Reads within each barcode group were sub-clustered using a 15% Levenshtein threshold, and quality-weighted consensus sequences were constructed for each RNA molecule. Non-functional sequences were excluded, and lower-count sequences lying one edit away from another sequence were also excluded. Barcode sub-clusters with fewer than 20% of the maximum read count were removed, based on fitting two negative binomial distributions. The public reads were reanalyzed by TCRdb: fastp trimming at Q25, MiXCR alignment, in-frame beta chains only. Each CDR3 protein appears once, grouped with its most common genes and DNA. It is TCRdb's table, rather than the study itself, that gives the V and J calls and clone size. Across this sample there are about 510,000 distinct CDR3 sequences, with under 30% seen only once. The ten largest account for around 0.79% of the sample.

The receptor was derived from a human donor in good health. Some libraries in this study had Jurkat cell RNA spiked in. The chain uses TRBV7-6 and TRBJ1-1; the D gene remains uncertain. The specimen was naive CD8+ T cells from blood, with Jurkat cell RNA spiked in. Per the publication, the cell subset or site label means: FACS-sorted CD8+CD4-CCR7+CD45RA+ naive T cells. The bases read TGTGCCAGCAGCCCCCACGCGAGTATGAACACTGAAGCTTTCTTT. This gives the protein CASSPHASMNTEAFF. Extended through the reference TRBV7-6 and TRBJ1-1 proteins, this CDR3 yields the full variable domain: GAGVSQSPRYKVTKRGQDVALRCDPISGHVSLYWYRQALGQGPEFLTYFNYEAQQDKSGLPNDRFSAERPEGSISTLTIQRTEQRDSAMYRCASSPHASMNTEAFFGQGTRLTVV.